The 14 T cell receptor beta chains presented below share a single source sample, sequenced in a study of blood T cell repertoires in COVID-19. Here immunoSEQ multiplex PCR was the method, and the copy in TCRdb shows in-frame clones only, minus some. The table lists approximately 54,000 clones, 86% of them singletons. The specimen was peripheral blood. The receptors originated from a man older than 75 with active COVID-19.

The chain links TRBV15 to TRBJ2-3; 14 bases align to TRBD2. CDR1 and CDR2 (germline): LNHNV, YYDKDF (reference sequence). The J segment lost 2 bases and the V segment lost 3 bases, leaving 10 bases of the junction unmatched. This CDR3 comprises 19 residues. The CDR3 is CATSSTGTSGSHDTDTQYF. For the CDR3, the DNA is TGTGCCACCAGCAGCACCGGGACTAGCGGGAGTCATGACACAGATACGCAGTATTTT.

This chain connects TRBV23-1 to TRBJ2-5; 11 positions agree with TRBD2. TRBV23-1 is recorded as an ORF, its role being uncertain. This CDR3 has 15 residues. J was trimmed by 4 bases and V by 4 bases; bases with no gene match: 5. CDR3 in DNA: TGCGCCAGCAGTCCCGGTACTAGCGGGAGAGAGACCCAGTACTTC. Protein: CASSPGTSGRETQYF.

V and J are TRBV21-1 and TRBJ1-6; the table's D gene call, TRBD1, was not cross checked with the DNA. TRBV21-1 is recorded as a pseudogene. CDR3 length: 15 residues. The CDR3 bases are TGTGCCAGCAGCAAAGCCCGGACAGGTAATTCACCCCTCCACTTT. This encodes CASSKARTGNSPLHF.

The chain links TRBV7-2 to TRBJ2-2; D is perhaps TRBD1 (7 bases). CDR3 length: 15 amino acids. Germline values: CDR1 SGHTA, CDR2 FQGNSA. Trimming removed 5 bases from V and 5 bases from J, with 15 bases in between. The CDR3 DNA sequence: TGTGCCAGCAGCAAGAGACAGGGAGGTACCGGGGAGCTGTTTTTT. Protein product: CASSKRQGGTGELFF. The whole variable domain, remainder taken from reference TRBV7-2 and TRBJ2-2, is GAGVSQSPSNKVTEKGKDVELRCDPISGHTALYWYRQSLGQGLEFLIYFQGNSAPDKSGLPSDRFSAERTGGSVSTLTIQRTQQEDSAVYLCASSKRQGGTGELFFGEGSRLTVL.

V is TRBV7-2 and J is TRBJ2-7; TRBD2 matches at 10 bases. This CDR3 is 14 amino acids long. J lost 2 bases, V lost 7 bases, and 5 bases had no gene match. The germline V gene encodes CDR1 SGHTA and CDR2 FQGNSA. Here the CDR3 DNA reads TGTGCCAGCAAAATTGGACTAGCGGCCTACGAGCAGTACTTC. It is translated as CASKIGLAAYEQYF.

This chain connects TRBV19 to TRBJ1-2; 7 nucleotides agree with TRBD1. V lost 3 bases, J lost 2 bases, and 3 bases stayed unmatched. CDR3 length equals 14 residues. Germline values: CDR1 LNHDA, CDR2 SQIVND (reference sequence). CDR3 sequence (DNA): TGTGCCAGTAGTATCGGGACAGAGAACTATGGCTACACCTTC. Translated: CASSIGTENYGYTF.

V gene TRBV6-1 combines with J gene TRBJ2-7; D is ambiguous. V shed 3 bases and J shed 3 bases, with 12 bases lying between them. CDR1 and CDR2 (germline): MNHNS, SASEGT. This CDR3 contains 14 residues. CDR3 protein: CASSEVGRFYEQYF. DNA for the CDR3: TGTGCCAGCAGTGAGGTGGGCAGATTCTACGAGCAGTACTTC.

The V and J genes are TRBV18 and TRBJ2-7, with TRBD2 identical over 9 bases. With 3 bases clipped from V and 3 bases from J, the junction kept 18 bases outside the gene matches. Looked up from germline, CDR1 is KGHSH and CDR2 is LQKENI. CDR3 length: 19 residues. This CDR3 is CASSPRLAESGGGYYEQYF. Written as DNA, the CDR3 is TGTGCCAGCTCACCGCGACTAGCGGAGAGCGGAGGGGGATACTACGAGCAGTACTTC.

The V gene is TRBV6-6, the J gene TRBJ2-3, with TRBD2 identical over 9 bases. V lost 5 bases and J lost 2; bases outside the gene matches: 2. From germline, CDR1 is MNHNY and CDR2 SVGAGI (reference sequence). This CDR3 has 14 residues. CDR3 nucleotide sequence: TGTGCCAGCAGTCTAGCGGGGAACACAGATACGCAGTATTTT. Translating gives CASSLAGNTDTQYF.

DNA for the CDR3: TGTGCCTGGAGTGTCGCGGGAGGGCCGCTCCACGAGCAGTACTTC. Protein sequence: CAWSVAGGPLHEQYF. The chain is built from TRBV30 and TRBJ2-7; 9 positions agree with TRBD2. V lost 0 bases and J lost 5; bases outside the gene matches: 8. This CDR3 has 15 residues. Germline CDR1 and CDR2: GTSNPN and SVGIG (reference sequence).

The rearrangement joins TRBV3-1 (or the pseudogene TRBV3-2) to TRBJ2-7; D ambiguous. The CDR3 sequence is 13 residues long. Germline V CDR1 and CDR2: LGHDT, YNNKEL (reference sequence). Deletions cut 0 bases from V and 4 bases from J, with 7 bases between. CDR3 DNA: TGTGCCAGCAGCCAAGATAGGAGATACGAGCAGTACTTC. Protein sequence: CASSQDRRYEQYF.

A single count supports this clone. The chain uses TRBV19 and TRBJ2-3, with 7 bases identical to TRBD1. The germline V gene has CDR1 LNHDA and CDR2 SQIVND (reference sequence). V was clipped by 4 bases and J by 3 bases; unmatched bases: 13. CDR3 length: 17 amino acids. The CDR3 DNA sequence: TGTGCCAGTAGTACACCCCGAAAACAGGGGAAGACAGATACGCAGTATTTT. Its protein product is CASSTPRKQGKTDTQYF.

The chain recombines TRBV5-5 with TRBJ1-1; possible D gene TRBD1, 6 bases. CDR3 length: 16 amino acids. V lost 5 bases to trimming and J lost 0 bases, with 17 bases between them. CDR1 is SGHKS and CDR2 is YYEKEE in the germline V gene (reference sequence). Here the CDR3 reads CASRQGTTGLNTEAFF. The CDR3 DNA sequence: TGTGCCAGCAGACAAGGTACGACAGGACTGAACACTGAAGCTTTCTTT.

The rearrangement joins TRBV6-2 or TRBV6-3 to TRBJ1-1; D is unresolved. Trimming removed 0 bases from V and 0 bases from J, with 23 bases in between. This CDR3 comprises 20 residues. Germline CDR1 MNHEY, CDR2 SVGEGT. Written as DNA, the CDR3 is TGTGCCAGCAGTTACTCGATTAACCCTACACCCCGGGAGTTGAACACTGAAGCTTTCTTT. Translated: CASSYSINPTPRELNTEAFF.